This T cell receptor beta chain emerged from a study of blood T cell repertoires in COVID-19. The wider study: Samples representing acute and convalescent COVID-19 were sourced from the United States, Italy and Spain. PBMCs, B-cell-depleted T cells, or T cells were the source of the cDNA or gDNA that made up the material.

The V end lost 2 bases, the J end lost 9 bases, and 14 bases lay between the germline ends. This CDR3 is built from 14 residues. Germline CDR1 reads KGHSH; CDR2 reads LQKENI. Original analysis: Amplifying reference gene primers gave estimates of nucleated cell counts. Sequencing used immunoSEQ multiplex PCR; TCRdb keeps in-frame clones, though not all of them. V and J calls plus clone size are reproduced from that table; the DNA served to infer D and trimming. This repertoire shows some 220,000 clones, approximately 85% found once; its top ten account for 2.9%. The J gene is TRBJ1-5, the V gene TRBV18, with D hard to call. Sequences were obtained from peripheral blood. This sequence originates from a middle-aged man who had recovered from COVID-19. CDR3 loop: CASSPSSQARPQHF. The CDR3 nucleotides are TGTGCCAGCTCACCAAGCTCCCAAGCAAGGCCCCAGCATTTT.